Following are 8 T cell receptor beta chains from one sample sequenced in a study of OX40 agonist ivuxolimab in advanced cancers. Sequencing used immunoSEQ multiplex PCR; TCRdb keeps in-frame clones, though not all of them. The data show tens of thousands of clones, approximately 94% seen once. The material was CD4+ or CD8+ T cells sorted from blood, obtained in a trial of the OX40 agonist ivuxolimab. All receptors come from an adult with an advanced solid tumor such as melanoma, head and neck, liver or kidney cancer.

V is TRBV7-2 and J is TRBJ1-3, with D unclear. CDR1 and CDR2 (germline): SGHTA, FQGNSA. This CDR3 region has 15 residues. The V and J ends lost 6 bases and 0 bases respectively, with 12 bases between them. The CDR3 region is CASSGAIISGNTIYF. CDR3 DNA: TGTGCCAGCAGTGGAGCAATTATCTCTGGAAACACCATATATTTT. Drawing the rest from reference TRBV7-2 and TRBJ1-3, the complete variable domain is GAGVSQSPSNKVTEKGKDVELRCDPISGHTALYWYRQSLGQGLEFLIYFQGNSAPDKSGLPSDRFSAERTGGSVSTLTIQRTQQEDSAVYLCASSGAIISGNTIYFGEGSWLTVV.

V is TRBV14 and J is TRBJ1-1; D not certain. The germline V gene has CDR1 SGHDN and CDR2 FVKESK. V was cut by 0 bases and J by 11 bases, with 25 bases left in between. The CDR3 is 17 amino acids. The CDR3 here is CASSQDSPWQSGVRAFF. CDR3 DNA sequence: TGTGCCAGCAGCCAAGATAGTCCATGGCAGTCCGGGGTTCGGGCTTTCTTT.

The CDR3 nucleotides are TGTGCCAGCAGTGAACGAGGGCTTCCCTCCTACGAGCAGTACTTC. Protein product: CASSERGLPSYEQYF. The chain is built from TRBV25-1 and TRBJ2-7, with D possibly matching TRBD2 (5 bases). The germline V gene has CDR1 MGHDK and CDR2 SYGVNS. Trimming shortened V by 2 bases and J by 0 bases, and 11 bases separated the two germline ends. The CDR3 sequence is 15 residues long.

CDR3 nucleotides: TGTGCCAGCAGTTCCCGGACAGGGGTGAATCAAGAGACCCAGTACTTC. Protein product: CASSSRTGVNQETQYF. J is TRBJ2-5 and V is TRBV27; 9 bases align to TRBD1. Germline loops: CDR1 MNHEY, CDR2 SMNVEV (reference sequence). V lost 4 bases, J lost 2 bases, and 8 bases stayed unmatched. The CDR3 is 16 amino acids.

The rearrangement joins TRBV4-2 to TRBJ1-1, with a possible D match to TRBD1 (6 bases). The CDR3 is 13 amino acids. The V end lost 4 bases, the J end lost 3 bases, and 9 bases lay between the germline ends. The germline V gene has CDR1 LGHNA and CDR2 YNFKEQ. CDR3 residues: CASSRDRYTEAFF. In DNA, the CDR3 is TGTGCCAGCAGCCGAGACAGGTACACTGAAGCTTTCTTT.

This chain links TRBV4-1 with TRBJ1-5, with a possible D match to TRBD1 (5 bases). The CDR3 runs 16 residues. Germline V gene sequence: CDR1 MGHRA, CDR2 YSYEKL. Trimming took off 2 bases at V and 6 bases at J, with 17 bases between the two ends. CDR3 region: CASSQFSQDQGQPQHF. CDR3 sequence (DNA): TGCGCCAGCAGCCAATTCAGCCAGGACCAGGGTCAGCCCCAGCATTTT.

This chain links TRBV9 with TRBJ1-4; D might be TRBD1 (5 bases). This CDR3 contains 16 residues. Trimming removed 4 bases at V and 0 bases at J, with 13 bases between. The germline gives CDR1 SGDLS, CDR2 YYNGEE. The DNA for the CDR3 is TGTGCCAGCAGCCCGGGGACGGCCTCAACTAATGAAAAACTGTTTTTT. Translated: CASSPGTASTNEKLFF.

This sequence joins TRBV6-6 and TRBJ2-1; the D call may be TRBD1 or TRBD2 (7 bases each). Looked up from germline, CDR1 is MNHNY and CDR2 is SVGAGI (reference sequence). The CDR3 has 15 residues. CDR3 nucleotide sequence: TGTGCGGGAGAGGGGGCAGCGGGGCGCTACAATGAGCAGTTCTTC. Translated, it gives CAGEGAAGRYNEQFF.